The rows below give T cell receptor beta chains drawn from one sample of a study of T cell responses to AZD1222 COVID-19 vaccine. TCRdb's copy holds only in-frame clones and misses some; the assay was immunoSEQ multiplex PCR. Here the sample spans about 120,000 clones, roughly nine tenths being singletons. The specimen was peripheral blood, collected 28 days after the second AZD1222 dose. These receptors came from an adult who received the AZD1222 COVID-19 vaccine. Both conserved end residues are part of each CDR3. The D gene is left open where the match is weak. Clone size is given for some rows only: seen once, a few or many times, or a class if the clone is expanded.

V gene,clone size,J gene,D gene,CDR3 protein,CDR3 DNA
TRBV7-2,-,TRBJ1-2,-,CASSSPGAEAYGYTF,TGTGCCAGCAGCTCTCCGGGGGCGGAAGCCTATGGCTACACCTTC
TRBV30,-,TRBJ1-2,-,CAWVGPAGGYTF,TGTGCCTGGGTTGGTCCGGCGGGAGGCTACACCTTC
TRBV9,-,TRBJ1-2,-,CASSLPGSYGYTF,TGTGCCAGCAGCCTCCCCGGGTCCTATGGCTACACCTTC
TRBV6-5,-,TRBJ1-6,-,CASRAGSYNSPLHF,TGTGCCAGCAGGGCGGGGTCCTATAATTCACCCCTCCACTTT
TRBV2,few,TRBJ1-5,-,CASSPEPHGSLSNQPQHF,TGTGCCAGCTCCCCAGAGCCACACGGATCCCTTAGCAATCAGCCCCAGCATTTT
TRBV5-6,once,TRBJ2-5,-,CASSLYGGQETQYF,TGTGCCAGCAGCTTGTACGGCGGACAAGAGACCCAGTACTTC
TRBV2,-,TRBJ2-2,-,CASTGRGQDGELFF,TGTGCCAGCACTGGGCGGGGGCAGGACGGGGAGCTGTTTTTT
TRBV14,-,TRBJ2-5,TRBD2,CASSQYGTTKETQYF,TGTGCCAGCAGCCAATATGGGACTACAAAAGAGACCCAGTACTTC
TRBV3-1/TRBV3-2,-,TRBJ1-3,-,CASSLGDLRNTIYF,TGTGCCAGCAGCCTCGGGGACCTAAGAAACACCATATATTTT
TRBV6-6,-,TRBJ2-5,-,CASSYSRQEETQYF,TGTGCCAGCAGTTACTCCAGACAGGAAGAGACCCAGTACTTC
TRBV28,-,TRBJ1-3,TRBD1,CASSLWTGGKGNTIYF,TGTGCCAGCAGTTTATGGACAGGGGGTAAAGGAAACACCATATATTTT
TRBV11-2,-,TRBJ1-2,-,CASSLDPGEVSGYTF,TGTGCCAGCAGCTTAGATCCCGGAGAAGTGAGCGGCTACACCTTC
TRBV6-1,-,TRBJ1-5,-,CASSWPGRDQPQHF,TGTGCCAGCAGTTGGCCAGGGAGGGATCAGCCCCAGCATTTT
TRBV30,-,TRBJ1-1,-,CAWSGDAANTEAFF,TGTGCCTGGAGTGGGGACGCCGCGAACACTGAAGCTTTCTTT
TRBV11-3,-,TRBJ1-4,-,CASSVTGNEKLFF,TGTGCCAGCAGCGTTACAGGGAATGAAAAACTGTTTTTT
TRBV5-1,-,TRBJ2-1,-,CASQESSYNEQFF,TGCGCCAGCCAGGAGAGCTCCTACAATGAGCAGTTCTTC
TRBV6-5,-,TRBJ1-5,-,CASSYSPQSQHF,TGTGCCAGCAGTTACTCCCCCCAGTCCCAGCATTTT
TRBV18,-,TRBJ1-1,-,CASSPFTGYTEAFF,TGTGCCAGCTCACCGTTTACAGGTTACACTGAAGCTTTCTTT
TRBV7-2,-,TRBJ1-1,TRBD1,CASSADRRLMATEAFF,TGTGCCAGCAGCGCGGACAGGAGGCTCATGGCCACTGAAGCTTTCTTT
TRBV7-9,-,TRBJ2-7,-,CATPLAYEQYF,TGTGCCACCCCTTTGGCCTACGAGCAGTACTTC
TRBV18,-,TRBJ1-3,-,CASSRSGDSGNTIYF,TGTGCCAGCTCCCGGAGCGGTGACTCTGGAAACACCATATATTTT
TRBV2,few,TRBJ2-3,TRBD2,CASSAARGGDTDTQYF,TGTGCCAGCAGTGCTGCTCGCGGGGGGGACACAGATACGCAGTATTTT
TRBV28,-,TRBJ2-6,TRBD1,CASSLTGAGANVLTF,TGTGCCAGCAGTCTCACAGGGGCCGGGGCCAACGTCCTGACTTTC
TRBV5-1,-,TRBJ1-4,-,CASSAGHQGNEKLFF,TGCGCCAGCAGCGCGGGACACCAGGGAAATGAAAAACTGTTTTTT
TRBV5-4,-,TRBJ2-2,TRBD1,CASSSRVPGQANTGELFF,TGTGCCAGCAGCTCTCGCGTCCCGGGACAGGCGAACACCGGGGAGCTGTTTTTT
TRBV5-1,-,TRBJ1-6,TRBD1,CASSLVGQDNNSPLHF,TGCGCCAGCAGCTTGGTCGGACAGGACAATAATTCACCCCTCCACTTT
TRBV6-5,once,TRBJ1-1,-,CASKLAVNTEAFF,TGTGCCAGCAAGCTCGCGGTGAACACTGAAGCTTTCTTT
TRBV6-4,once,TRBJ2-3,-,CASSVRFGDTQYF,TGTGCCAGCAGTGTACGGTTCGGAGATACGCAGTATTTT
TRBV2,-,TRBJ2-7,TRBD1,CASRGDSREQYF,TGTGCCAGCCGAGGGGACAGTCGCGAGCAGTACTTC
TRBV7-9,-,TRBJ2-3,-,CASSPVNKAGTDTQYF,TGTGCCAGCAGCCCCGTAAACAAGGCAGGAACAGATACGCAGTATTTT
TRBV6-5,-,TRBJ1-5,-,CASKGGNQPQHF,TGTGCCAGCAAGGGGGGCAATCAGCCCCAGCATTTT
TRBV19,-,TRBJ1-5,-,CASSMLRGDNQPQHF,TGTGCCAGTAGTATGCTCAGGGGAGACAATCAGCCCCAGCATTTT
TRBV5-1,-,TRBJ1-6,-,CASSLGTANNSPLHF,TGCGCCAGCAGCTTGGGGACAGCTAATAATTCACCCCTCCACTTT
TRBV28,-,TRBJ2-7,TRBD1,CASSAPGQGNYEQYF,TGTGCCAGCAGTGCCCCGGGACAGGGGAACTACGAGCAGTACTTC
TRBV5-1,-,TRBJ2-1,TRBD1,CASSRTGDGNEQFF,TGCGCCAGCAGCCGGACAGGGGACGGCAATGAGCAGTTCTTC
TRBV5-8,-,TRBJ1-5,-,CASSLGNNQPQHF,TGTGCCAGCAGCCTAGGAAACAATCAGCCCCAGCATTTT
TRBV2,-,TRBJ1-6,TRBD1,CASNRQGSNSPLHF,TGTGCCAGCAATAGACAGGGGTCGAATTCACCCCTCCACTTT
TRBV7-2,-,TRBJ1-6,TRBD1,CASSIQGNNSPLHF,TGTGCCAGCAGCATACAGGGGAATAATTCACCCCTCCACTTT
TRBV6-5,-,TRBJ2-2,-,CASSYSPGHGELFF,TGTGCCAGCAGTTACAGCCCGGGACACGGGGAGCTGTTTTTT
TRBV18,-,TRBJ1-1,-,CASSPIPGGNTEAFF,TGTGCCAGCTCACCTATCCCTGGGGGAAACACTGAAGCTTTCTTT
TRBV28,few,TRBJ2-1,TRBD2,CASGTRDYRQRQFF,TGTGCCAGCGGGACTCGGGACTACCGCCAGCGGCAGTTCTTC
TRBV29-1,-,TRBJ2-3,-,CSVEGTTDTQYF,TGCAGCGTTGAAGGCACCACAGATACGCAGTATTTT
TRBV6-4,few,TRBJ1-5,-,CASSPTWGWDQPQHF,TGTGCCAGCAGCCCTACGTGGGGTTGGGATCAGCCCCAGCATTTT
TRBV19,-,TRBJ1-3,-,CASSGRDISGNTIYF,TGTGCCAGTAGTGGACGGGACATCTCTGGAAACACCATATATTTT